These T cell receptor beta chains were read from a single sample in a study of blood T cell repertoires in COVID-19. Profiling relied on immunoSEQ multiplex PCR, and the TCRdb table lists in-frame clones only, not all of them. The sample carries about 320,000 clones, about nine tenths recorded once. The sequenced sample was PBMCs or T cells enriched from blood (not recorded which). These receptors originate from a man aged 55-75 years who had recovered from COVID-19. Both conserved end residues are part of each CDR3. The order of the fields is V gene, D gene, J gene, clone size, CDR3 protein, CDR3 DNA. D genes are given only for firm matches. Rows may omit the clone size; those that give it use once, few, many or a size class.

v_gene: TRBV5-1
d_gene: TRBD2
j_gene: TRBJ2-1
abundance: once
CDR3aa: CASGLAGDYNEQFF
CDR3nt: TGCGCCAGCGGACTAGCGGGAGATTACAATGAGCAGTTCTTC

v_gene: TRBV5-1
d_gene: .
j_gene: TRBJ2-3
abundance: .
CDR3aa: CASSQGHHTDTQYF
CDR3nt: TGCGCCAGCAGCCAGGGACACCACACAGATACGCAGTATTTT

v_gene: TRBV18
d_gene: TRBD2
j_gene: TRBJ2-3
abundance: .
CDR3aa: CASSPLAGVNTDTQYF
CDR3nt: TGTGCCAGCTCACCATTAGCGGGAGTTAACACAGATACGCAGTATTTT

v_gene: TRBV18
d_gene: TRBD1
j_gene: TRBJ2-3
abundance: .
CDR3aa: CASSRADRGPDTQYF
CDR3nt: TGTGCCAGCTCACGGGCTGACAGGGGCCCAGATACGCAGTATTTT

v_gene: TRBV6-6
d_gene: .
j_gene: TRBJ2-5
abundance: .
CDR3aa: CASSYVTGPQETQYF
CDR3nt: TGTGCCAGCAGTTATGTGACAGGACCACAAGAGACCCAGTACTTC

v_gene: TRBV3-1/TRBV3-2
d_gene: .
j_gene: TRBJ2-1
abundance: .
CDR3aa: CASSQEFGEQFF
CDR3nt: TGTGCCAGCAGCCAAGAATTCGGTGAGCAGTTCTTC

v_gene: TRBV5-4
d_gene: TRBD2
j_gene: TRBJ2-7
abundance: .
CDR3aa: CASSPGTSGNRAYEQYF
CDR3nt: TGTGCCAGCAGCCCCGGGACTAGCGGGAATAGGGCCTACGAGCAGTACTTC

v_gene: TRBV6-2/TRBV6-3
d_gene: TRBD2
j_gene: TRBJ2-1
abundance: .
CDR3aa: CASRLTGAGGLYNEQFF
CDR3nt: TGTGCCAGCCGCCTAACAGGAGCGGGAGGGCTTTACAATGAGCAGTTCTTC

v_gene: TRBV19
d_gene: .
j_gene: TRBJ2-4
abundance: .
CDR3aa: CASSPTGTYIQYF
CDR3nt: TGTGCCAGTAGTCCAACCGGGACATACATTCAGTACTTC

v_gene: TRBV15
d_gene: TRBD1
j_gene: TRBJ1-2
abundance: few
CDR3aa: CATSKGQGEDGYTF
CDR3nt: TGTGCCACCAGCAAAGGACAGGGGGAGGATGGCTACACCTTC

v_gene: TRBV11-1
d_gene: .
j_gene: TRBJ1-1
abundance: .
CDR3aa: CASSLKGLEAFF
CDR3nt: TGTGCCAGCAGCTTGAAGGGGTTGGAAGCTTTCTTT

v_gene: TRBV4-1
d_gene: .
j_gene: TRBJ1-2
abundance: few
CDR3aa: CASSQDAGGLQGTF
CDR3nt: TGCGCCAGCAGCCAAGATGCTGGTGGTTTACAGGGCACCTTC

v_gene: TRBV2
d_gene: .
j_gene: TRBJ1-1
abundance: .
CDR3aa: CASRTDGVGGNTEAFF
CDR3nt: TGTGCCAGCAGGACCGACGGTGTTGGCGGGAACACTGAAGCTTTCTTT

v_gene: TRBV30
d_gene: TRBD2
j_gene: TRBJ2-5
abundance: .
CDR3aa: CAWSVRGAETQYF
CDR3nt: TGTGCCTGGAGTGTGCGGGGGGCCGAGACCCAGTACTTC

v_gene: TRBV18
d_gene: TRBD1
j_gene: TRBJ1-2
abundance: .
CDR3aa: CASSPNSMTGNGYTF
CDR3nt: TGTGCCAGCTCACCGAATAGCATGACAGGGAATGGCTACACCTTC

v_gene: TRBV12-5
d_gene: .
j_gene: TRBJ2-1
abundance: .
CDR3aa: CASGREYNEQFF
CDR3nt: TGTGCTAGTGGTCGAGAGTACAATGAGCAGTTCTTC

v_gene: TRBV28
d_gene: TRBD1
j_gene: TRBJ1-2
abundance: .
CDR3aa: CASRETGYYGYTF
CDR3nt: TGTGCCAGCAGGGAGACAGGGTACTATGGCTACACCTTC

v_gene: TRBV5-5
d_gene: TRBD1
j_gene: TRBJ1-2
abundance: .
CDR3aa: CASSLGQGAGGYTF
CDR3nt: TGTGCCAGCAGCCTGGGACAGGGGGCGGGTGGCTACACCTTC

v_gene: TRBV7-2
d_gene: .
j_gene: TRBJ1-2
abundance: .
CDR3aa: CASSFLGQRGGYTF
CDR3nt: TGTGCCAGCAGCTTTTTGGGCCAGCGGGGCGGCTACACCTTC

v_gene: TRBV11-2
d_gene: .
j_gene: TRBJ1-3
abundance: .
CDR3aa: CASSFRGATGNTIYF
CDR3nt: TGTGCCAGCAGCTTTCGGGGGGCGACTGGAAACACCATATATTTT

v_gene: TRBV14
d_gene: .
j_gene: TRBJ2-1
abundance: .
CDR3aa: CASSQEAGNPYNEQFF
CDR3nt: TGTGCCAGCAGCCAAGAGGCGGGTAACCCTTACAATGAGCAGTTCTTC

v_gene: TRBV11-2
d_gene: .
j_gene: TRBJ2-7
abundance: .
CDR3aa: CASSPIPGGTYEQYF
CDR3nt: TGTGCCAGCAGCCCAATCCCAGGAGGGACCTACGAGCAGTACTTC

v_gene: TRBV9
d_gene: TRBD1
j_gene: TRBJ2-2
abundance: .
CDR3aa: CASSVGGQYTGELFF
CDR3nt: TGTGCCAGCAGCGTAGGGGGACAGTACACCGGGGAGCTGTTTTTT

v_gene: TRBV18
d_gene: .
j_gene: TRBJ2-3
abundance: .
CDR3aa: CASSPQARTQYF
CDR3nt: TGTGCCAGCTCACCCCAGGCACGTACGCAGTATTTT

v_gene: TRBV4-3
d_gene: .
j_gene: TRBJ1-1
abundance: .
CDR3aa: CASSQLEMNTEAFF
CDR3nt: TGCGCCAGCAGCCAACTCGAGATGAACACTGAAGCTTTCTTT

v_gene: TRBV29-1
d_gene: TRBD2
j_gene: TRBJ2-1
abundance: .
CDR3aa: CSVEGGAGGSRHEHFF
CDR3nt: TGCAGCGTTGAAGGGGGAGCGGGAGGCTCCCGCCACGAGCACTTCTTC

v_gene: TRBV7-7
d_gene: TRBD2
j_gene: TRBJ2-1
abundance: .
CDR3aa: CASSLGLADEQFF
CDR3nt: TGTGCTAGCAGCTTAGGCCTAGCGGACGAGCAGTTCTTC

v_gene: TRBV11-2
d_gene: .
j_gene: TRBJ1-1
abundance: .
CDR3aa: CASSLHLNTEAFF
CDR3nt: TGTGCCAGCAGCTTACATTTGAACACTGAAGCTTTCTTT

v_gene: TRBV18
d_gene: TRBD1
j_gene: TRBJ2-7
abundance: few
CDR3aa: CASSLAGTGGSYEQYF
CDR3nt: TGTGCCAGCTCACTGGCCGGGACAGGGGGCTCCTACGAGCAGTACTTC

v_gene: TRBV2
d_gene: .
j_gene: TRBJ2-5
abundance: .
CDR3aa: CASSEQQTQETQYF
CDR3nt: TGTGCCAGCAGTGAACAACAGACCCAAGAGACCCAGTACTTC

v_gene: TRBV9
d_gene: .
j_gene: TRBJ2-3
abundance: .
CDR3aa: CASSVRSGTIPDTQYF
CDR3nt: TGTGCCAGCAGCGTAAGGTCGGGGACAATTCCAGATACGCAGTATTTT

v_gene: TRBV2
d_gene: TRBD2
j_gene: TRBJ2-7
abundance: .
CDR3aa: CASRGGRSYEQYF
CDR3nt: TGTGCCAGCAGAGGCGGGAGATCGTACGAGCAGTACTTC

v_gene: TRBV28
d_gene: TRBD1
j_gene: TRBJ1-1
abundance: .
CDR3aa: CASRSGGRAEAFF
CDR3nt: TGTGCCAGCAGATCAGGGGGAAGGGCTGAAGCTTTCTTT

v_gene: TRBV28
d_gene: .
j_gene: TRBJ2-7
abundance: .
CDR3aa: CATRTQQGRDEQYF
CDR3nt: TGTGCCACCCGAACTCAACAGGGAAGGGACGAGCAGTACTTC

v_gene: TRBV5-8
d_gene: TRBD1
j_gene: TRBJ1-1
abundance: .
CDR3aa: CASSRQGYGILSEAFF
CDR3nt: TGTGCCAGCAGCAGACAGGGTTATGGAATCCTTTCTGAAGCTTTCTTT

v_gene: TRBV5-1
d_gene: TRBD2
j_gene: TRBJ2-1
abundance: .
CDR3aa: CASSNGLAVEQFF
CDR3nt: TGCGCCAGCAGCAACGGACTAGCGGTCGAGCAGTTCTTC

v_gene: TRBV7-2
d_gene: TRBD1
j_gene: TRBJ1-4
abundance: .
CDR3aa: CASSLQGAINEKLFF
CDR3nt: TGTGCCAGCAGCTTACAGGGGGCAATCAATGAAAAACTGTTTTTT

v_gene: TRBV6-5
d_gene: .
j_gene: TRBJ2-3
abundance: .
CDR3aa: CASSPRRATTQYF
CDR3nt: TGTGCCAGCAGCCCCAGGCGGGCAACTACGCAGTATTTT

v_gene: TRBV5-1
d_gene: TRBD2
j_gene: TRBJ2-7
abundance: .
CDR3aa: CASKATSGSYEQYF
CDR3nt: TGCGCCAGCAAAGCGACTAGCGGTTCCTACGAGCAGTACTTC